This TCR beta chain was captured in a study of lymphopenia after photon versus proton radiotherapy. General study results and limits: After lymphocyte nadir, photon-treated repertoires showed oligoclonal expansion, especially CD8+ Temra. Relative stability marked proton patients; photon patients lost diversity and naive cells. A bigger post-nadir fall in TCR diversity correlated inversely with survival time in deceased patients.

The V gene lost 5 bases and the J gene lost 0 bases, with 10 bases spanning the gap. The germline V gene has CDR1 LNHDA and CDR2 SQIVND (reference sequence). The CDR3 has 15 residues. TCRdb's table, derived via immunoSEQ multiplex PCR, lists solely in-frame clones and lacks some. The table shows about 60,000 clones, with 65% to 85% occurring only once. About this clone: The target antigen is unknown.

This sequence was found in a man between 60 and 75 years old with pancreatic cancer. The material was peripheral blood, obtained from a patient treated with proton-based radiotherapy. J is TRBJ2-2 and V is TRBV19; D may be TRBD2 (6 bases). CDR3 protein: CASSSGLANTGELFF. DNA of the CDR3: TGTGCCAGTAGTTCGGGACTGGCGAACACCGGGGAGCTGTTTTTT. Drawing the rest from reference TRBV19 and TRBJ2-2, the complete variable domain is DGGITQSPKYLFRKEGQNVTLSCEQNLNHDAMYWYRQDPGQGLRLIYYSQIVNDFQKGDIAEGYSVSREKKESFPLTVTSAQKNPTAFYLCASSSGLANTGELFFGEGSRLTVL.